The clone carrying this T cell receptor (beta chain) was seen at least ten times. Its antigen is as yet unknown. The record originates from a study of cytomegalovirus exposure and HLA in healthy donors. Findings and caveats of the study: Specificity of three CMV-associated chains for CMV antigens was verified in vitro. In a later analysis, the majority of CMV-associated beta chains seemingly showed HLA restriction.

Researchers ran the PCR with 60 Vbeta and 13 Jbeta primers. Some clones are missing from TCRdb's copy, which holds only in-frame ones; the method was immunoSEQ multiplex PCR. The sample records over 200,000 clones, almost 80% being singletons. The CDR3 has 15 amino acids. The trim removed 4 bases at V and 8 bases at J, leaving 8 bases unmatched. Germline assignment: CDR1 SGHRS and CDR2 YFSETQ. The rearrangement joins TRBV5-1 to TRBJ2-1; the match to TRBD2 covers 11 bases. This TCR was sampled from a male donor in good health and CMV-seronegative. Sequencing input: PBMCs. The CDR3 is CASSVSGRAFDEQFF. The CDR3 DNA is TGCGCCAGCAGCGTTAGCGGGAGGGCCTTCGATGAGCAGTTCTTC. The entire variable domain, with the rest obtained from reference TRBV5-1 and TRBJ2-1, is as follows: KAGVTQTPRYLIKTRGQQVTLSCSPISGHRSVSWYQQTPGQGLQFLFEYFSETQRNKGNFPGRFSGRQFSNSRSEMNVSTLELGDSALYLCASSVSGRAFDEQFFGPGTRLTVL.